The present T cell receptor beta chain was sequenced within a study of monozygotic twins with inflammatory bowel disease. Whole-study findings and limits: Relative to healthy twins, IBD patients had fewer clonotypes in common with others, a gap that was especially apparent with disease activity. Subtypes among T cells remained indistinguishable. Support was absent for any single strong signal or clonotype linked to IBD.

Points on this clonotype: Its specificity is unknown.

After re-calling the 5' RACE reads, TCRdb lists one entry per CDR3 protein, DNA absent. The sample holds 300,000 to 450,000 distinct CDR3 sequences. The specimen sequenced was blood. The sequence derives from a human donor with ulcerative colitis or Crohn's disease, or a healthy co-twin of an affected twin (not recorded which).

CDR3: CASSRRDSSYEQYF. V usage is TRBV6-2 or TRBV6-3 and J usage is TRBJ2-7; TCRdb's D gene call, TRBD1, goes unchecked for lack of DNA. CDR3 length equals 14 residues. Germline loops: CDR1 MNHEY, CDR2 SVGEGT.